The 5 T cell receptor beta chains in this list originate from one sample, sequenced in a study of OX40 agonist ivuxolimab in advanced cancers. Here immunoSEQ multiplex PCR was the method, and the copy in TCRdb shows in-frame clones only, minus some. Altogether under 75,000 clones are present, approximately 85% being singletons, with the ten largest covering roughly 0.99%. The specimen comprised CD4+ or CD8+ T cells sorted from blood, sampled in a trial of the OX40 agonist ivuxolimab. Receptor source: an adult with an advanced solid tumor such as melanoma, head and neck, liver or kidney cancer.

The J gene is TRBJ2-6, the V gene TRBV23-1; maybe TRBD1 (6 bases). TRBV23-1 is sorted into the ORF group, with uncertain function. This CDR3 is 17 amino acids long. V lost 4 bases, J lost 0 bases, and 13 bases lay in between. CDR3 residues: CASSLRTVSSGANVLTF. DNA of the CDR3: TGCGCCAGCAGTCTGAGGACAGTGAGCTCTGGGGCCAACGTCCTGACTTTC.

This clone has at least ten counts. The rearrangement uses TRBV19 and TRBJ1-2; 9 nucleotides line up with TRBD1. The CDR3 contains 14 residues. V dropped 7 bases and J dropped 8; count of bases not matched to a gene: 11. CDR1 is LNHDA, CDR2 SQIVND, per germline (reference sequence). Here the CDR3 DNA reads TGTGCCAGTAACGATGGACAGGGGACTAGAGGCTACACCTTC. Protein: CASNDGQGTRGYTF. The full variable domain, in which reference TRBV19 and TRBJ1-2 provide the parts outside the CDR3, is DGGITQSPKYLFRKEGQNVTLSCEQNLNHDAMYWYRQDPGQGLRLIYYSQIVNDFQKGDIAEGYSVSREKKESFPLTVTSAQKNPTAFYLCASNDGQGTRGYTFGSGTRLTVV.

The chain uses TRBV5-1 and TRBJ1-1; no firm D call. The CDR3 runs to 14 residues. V was shortened by 3 bases and J by 2 bases, with 11 bases between the two germline ends. The germline gives CDR1 SGHRS, CDR2 YFSETQ. The CDR3 here is CASSSKSVNTEAFF. CDR3 bases: TGCGCCAGCAGCTCGAAGAGCGTAAACACTGAAGCTTTCTTT.

V usage is TRBV30 and J usage is TRBJ2-3, with 8 bases fitting TRBD1. The germline CDR1 and CDR2 sequences are GTSNPN and SVGIG (reference sequence). After removal of 1 base from V and 5 bases from J, the junction contained 20 bases not matched to a gene. CDR3 length: 19 residues. CDR3 DNA sequence: TGTGCCTGGAGTGCGGCCACAACTGACAGGGGAATTTCAGTAGATACGCAGTATTTT. Amino acid sequence: CAWSAATTDRGISVDTQYF.

The CDR3 spells CASALQETQYF. CDR3 nucleotide sequence: TGTGCTAGTGCCCTCCAAGAGACCCAGTACTTC. This chain joins TRBV12-5 and TRBJ2-5; D remains unclear. CDR3 length: 11 amino acids. Germline-derived CDR1 and CDR2 are LGHNT and FRNRAP. V was shortened by 7 bases and J by 1 base, with 4 bases between the two germline ends. The variable domain in full, completed from reference TRBV12-5 and TRBJ2-5, reads DARVTQTPRHKVTEMGQEVTMRCQPILGHNTVFWYRQTMMQGLELLAYFRNRAPLDDSGMPKDRFSAEMPDATLATLKIQPSEPRDSAVYFCASALQETQYFGPGTRLLVL.